This TCR beta chain was retrieved from a study of T cell repertoires in aging, cancer and after chemotherapy. Study summary: Over several months to years, re-sampled healthy donor repertoires clearly shared clones.

This CDR3 spans 16 amino acids. CDR1 and CDR2 from the germline V gene are MGHRA and YSYEKL. Trimming cost V 0 bases and J 4 bases, with 15 bases left between them. Peripheral blood genomic DNA, not sorted cells or RNA, was the template. A word on this clonotype: The antigen is unknown.

Study conclusions and caveats: In each cancer cohort, median generation probability increased across chemotherapy, suggesting thymic output rebounded. Loss of evenness, beyond lost richness, contributed to age-related TCR diversity decline in cancer patients.

TRB rearrangements spanning V, D and J were amplified using mixed TRB-A/B primers. TCRdb re-called the multiplex PCR reads through MiXCR, storing one row per CDR3 protein. The table includes 9,500 or so distinct CDR3 sequences, 20% to 30% detected once. The sequence came from a human donor in good health. The chain carries TRBV4-1 and TRBJ1-2; D might be TRBD1 (5 bases). The sample taken for sequencing was blood. CDR3: CASSQEETRGTYGYTF. The DNA for the CDR3 is TGCGCCAGCAGCCAAGAAGAAACCCGGGGGACCTATGGCTACACCTTC.